Following are 27 T cell receptor beta chains from one sample sequenced in a study of T cell responses to AZD1222 COVID-19 vaccine. Libraries were prepared by immunoSEQ multiplex PCR; TCRdb keeps only in-frame clonotypes and omits some of them. The table has 75,000 to 95,000 clones, 85% seen once. The source was peripheral blood, collected on day 0 of AZD1222 vaccination. The receptors here all came from an adult in good health.

The V call is TRBV7-3, the J call TRBJ2-7; TRBD2 agrees at 10 bases. CDR3 length equals 15 residues. The trim removed 5 bases at V and 6 bases at J, leaving 10 bases unmatched. Per germline, CDR1 SGHTA and CDR2 FQGTGA. The CDR3 loop is CASSPSGGPISEQYF. CDR3 DNA sequence: TGTGCCAGCAGCCCTAGCGGGGGACCCATCAGCGAGCAGTACTTC.

The chain is built from TRBV27 and TRBJ1-4; TRBD1 matches at 8 bases. V lost 6 bases to trimming and J lost 13 bases; unmatched junction nucleotides: 7. The CDR3 consists of 12 residues. The germline V gene encodes CDR1 MNHEY and CDR2 SMNVEV (reference sequence). For the CDR3, the DNA is TGTGCCAGCAGCCCAATAGGACAGGGACTGTTTTTT. It specifies CASSPIGQGLFF.

J is TRBJ1-5 and V is TRBV19, with 8 positions matching TRBD1. The CDR3 contains 15 residues. With V trimmed by 3 bases and J by 1 base, 2 bases remained unmatched. Germline CDR1 LNHDA, CDR2 SQIVND (reference sequence). The CDR3 is CASSIWTGSNQPQHF. CDR3 DNA sequence: TGTGCCAGTAGTATCTGGACAGGGAGCAATCAGCCCCAGCATTTT.

The J gene is TRBJ2-5, the V gene TRBV11-3; D not resolved. This CDR3 is 14 amino acids long. The V and J ends lost 0 bases and 2 bases respectively, with 7 bases between them. CDR1 is SGHNT, CDR2 YENEEA, per germline. The CDR3 coding sequence is TGTGCCAGCAGCTTAGAGTTGGAGCAAGAGACCCAGTACTTC. It translates to CASSLELEQETQYF.

The J gene is TRBJ2-7, the V gene TRBV4-1; unclear D gene. The germline V gene has CDR1 MGHRA and CDR2 YSYEKL. The V end lost 0 bases, the J end lost 1 base, and 13 bases lay between the germline ends. The CDR3 is 16 amino acids. CDR3 loop: CASSQDVSARSYEQYF. The CDR3 DNA is TGCGCCAGCAGCCAAGATGTCAGTGCGAGATCCTACGAGCAGTACTTC.

The table lists this clone with a few counts. V is TRBV19 and J is TRBJ2-3; 7 nucleotides match TRBD1. CDR1 is LNHDA and CDR2 is SQIVND in the germline V gene (reference sequence). The CDR3 contains 14 residues. The junction had 11 bases not matched to a gene; V was cut back by 3 bases and J by 11 bases. The CDR3 here is CASSMYSQGVEQYF. The CDR3 DNA reads TGTGCCAGTAGTATGTATTCCCAGGGGGTGGAGCAGTATTTT.

The chain couples TRBV19 to TRBJ1-2, with D perhaps TRBD1 (6 bases). With 1 base removed from V and 7 bases from J, the gap between germline ends came to 10 bases. CDR1 is LNHDA and CDR2 is SQIVND in the germline V gene (reference sequence). This CDR3 has 13 residues. CDR3 nucleotide sequence: TGTGCCAGTAGTATAGGGGGGCGCGGTGGCTACACCTTC. This translates into CASSIGGRGGYTF.

The chain joins TRBV7-6 to TRBJ2-3; 9 nucleotides line up with TRBD1. The CDR3 covers 17 residues. J was trimmed by 5 bases and V by 5 bases; bases with no gene match: 14. The germline CDR1 and CDR2 sequences are SGHVS and FNYEAQ. The CDR3 DNA is TGTGCCAGCAGCCACAGCCGGGACAGGGAGAATGAAGATACGCAGTATTTT. Amino acid sequence: CASSHSRDRENEDTQYF.

V and J are TRBV4-3 and TRBJ2-4; TRBD1 aligns across 7 bases. The CDR3 runs 18 residues. The J segment lost 0 bases and the V segment lost 0 bases, leaving 8 bases of the junction unmatched. Germline V lookup: CDR1 LGHNA, CDR2 YSLEER. CDR3 residues: CASSQDPRGSIAKNIQYF. The CDR3 DNA reads as TGCGCCAGCAGCCAAGATCCCAGGGGGTCTATAGCCAAAAACATTCAGTACTTC.

The chain is built from TRBV6-1 and TRBJ2-7; D is tentatively TRBD1 or TRBD2 (6 bases each). The V gene lost 1 base and the J gene lost 6 bases, with 16 bases spanning the gap. Germline CDR1 reads MNHNS; CDR2 reads SASEGT. The CDR3 consists of 15 residues. The CDR3 nucleotides are TGTGCCAGCAGTGAAGTTGGGGGGCAATTCTTCGAGCAGTACTTC. This gives the protein CASSEVGGQFFEQYF.

The genes are TRBV6-6 and TRBJ1-2; D unclear. CDR3 length equals 12 residues. V was cut by 1 base and J by 2 bases, with 2 bases left in between. Germline V lookup: CDR1 MNHNY, CDR2 SVGAGI (reference sequence). In DNA form, the CDR3 reads TGTGCCAGCAGTTACTTGAACTATGGCTACACCTTC. Protein product: CASSYLNYGYTF.

V is TRBV5-4 and J is TRBJ2-3; no clear D. The CDR3 extends over 16 amino acids. The V gene's germline CDR1 is SGHNT and CDR2 YYREEE (reference sequence). The germline V and J ends were trimmed by 1 base and 0 bases, with 12 bases remaining between them. CDR3 protein: CASSLRLAASTDTQYF. The CDR3 DNA reads as TGTGCCAGCAGCTTGCGGCTTGCTGCTAGCACAGATACGCAGTATTTT.

In nucleotides, the CDR3 is TGCGCCAGCAGCTTGAGAGTCAGGGGGTGGACTGAAGCTTTCTTT. Its translation: CASSLRVRGWTEAFF. This sequence joins TRBV5-1 and TRBJ1-1, with 7 bases lining up with TRBD1. Germline CDR1 and CDR2: SGHRS and YFSETQ. The CDR3 covers 15 residues. V lost 1 base and J lost 5; bases outside the gene matches: 8.

The rearrangement uses TRBV6-5 and TRBJ1-3; D unresolved. Germline V gene data show CDR1 as MNHEY and CDR2 as SVGAGI. This CDR3 has 13 residues. V lost 7 bases and J 0 bases, leaving 7 bases between the germline ends. The CDR3 DNA reads as TGTGCCAGCAAACGGAGCTCTGGAAACACCATATATTTT. Translating gives CASKRSSGNTIYF.

V gene TRBV7-3 combines with J gene TRBJ1-6, with D perhaps matching TRBD1 (5 bases). The germline gives CDR1 SGHTA, CDR2 FQGTGA. Trimming removed 5 bases at V and 5 bases at J, with 13 bases between. The length of the CDR3 is 15 residues. The CDR3 is CASSPDSNNNSPLHF. The CDR3 DNA reads as TGTGCCAGCAGCCCCGACAGCAATAATAATTCACCCCTCCACTTT.

This clone was found once. J is TRBJ1-6 and V is TRBV2; D not certain. CDR1 and CDR2 from the germline V gene are SNHLY and FYNNEI. The length of the CDR3 is 14 residues. V lost 10 bases and J 11 bases, leaving 21 bases between the germline ends. The CDR3 DNA reads TGTGCCACCTCCCCGGGAGGCGGCTTTGCACCCCTCCACTTT. Protein: CATSPGGGFAPLHF. The whole variable domain, filled in from reference TRBV2 and TRBJ1-6, reads EPEVTQTPSHQVTQMGQEVILRCVPISNHLYFYWYRQILGQKVEFLVSFYNNEISEKSEIFDDQFSVERPDGSNFTLKIRSTKLEDSAMYFCATSPGGGFAPLHFGNGTRLTVT.

The chain couples TRBV28 to TRBJ1-5, with D unresolved. V lost 7 bases and J 2 bases, leaving 6 bases between the germline ends. CDR1 and CDR2 from the germline V gene are MDHEN and SYDVKM. The CDR3 runs to 12 residues. The CDR3 DNA follows: TGTGCCAGCAAGGGTGGCAATCAGCCCCAGCATTTT. Translation: CASKGGNQPQHF. Filled out from reference TRBV28 and TRBJ1-5, the complete variable domain reads DVKVTQSSRYLVKRTGEKVFLECVQDMDHENMFWYRQDPGLGLRLIYFSYDVKMKEKGDIPEGYSVSREKKERFSLILESASTNQTSMYLCASKGGNQPQHFGDGTRLSIL.

The V call is TRBV7-8, the J call TRBJ2-5; D is perhaps TRBD2 (6 bases). CDR3 length equals 14 residues. The V end lost 3 bases, the J end lost 4 bases, and 12 bases lay between the germline ends. CDR1 and CDR2 from the germline V gene are SGHVS and FQNEAQ. CDR3 loop: CASSFGSGRETQYF. CDR3 nucleotide sequence: TGTGCCAGCAGCTTCGGGAGTGGGAGAGAGACCCAGTACTTC.

This clone is a singleton in its sample. The genes are TRBV12-3 or TRBV12-4 and TRBJ2-3, with a weak D call TRBD2 (5 bases). The CDR3 totals 13 residues. Trimming stripped 6 bases from V and 5 bases from J, with 12 bases between. The CDR3, as DNA: TGTGCCAGCAGCCGGGGTTCGGGAGATACGCAGTATTTT. Protein sequence: CASSRGSGDTQYF.

The chain uses TRBV7-9 and TRBJ2-3; a weak D match, TRBD1 (5 bases). The germline V and J ends were trimmed by 0 bases and 1 base, with 5 bases remaining between them. This CDR3 has 14 residues. Per germline, CDR1 SEHNR and CDR2 FQNEAQ (reference sequence). CDR3 DNA sequence: TGTGCCAGCAGCTTAGCACAGGGCACAGATACGCAGTATTTT. Translation: CASSLAQGTDTQYF.

The chain employs TRBV18 and TRBJ2-4; D remains ambiguous. The CDR3 is 15 residues long. The V and J ends lost 3 bases and 4 bases respectively, with 13 bases between them. From germline, CDR1 is KGHSH and CDR2 LQKENI. The CDR3 DNA reads as TGTGCCAGCTCACCCCCAGGTGGGCGGAAAAACATTCAGTACTTC. Protein sequence: CASSPPGGRKNIQYF.

The CDR3 sequence: CASSPRDSLITDTQYF. The CDR3 DNA follows: TGTGCCAGCAGTCCCCGGGACTCCCTGATCACAGATACGCAGTATTTT. The chain couples TRBV6-6 to TRBJ2-3; D is possibly TRBD2 (6 bases). Germline assignment: CDR1 MNHNY and CDR2 SVGAGI (reference sequence). Deletions cut 5 bases from V and 2 bases from J, with 17 bases between. The CDR3 totals 16 residues.

The chain combines TRBV7-2 with TRBJ1-6; no reliable D call. The CDR3 contains 14 residues. Germline CDR1 is SGHTA and CDR2 is FQGNSA. V was clipped by 3 bases and J by 5 bases, with 8 bases between them. The CDR3 is CASSFGNNNSPLHF. Here the CDR3 DNA reads TGTGCCAGCAGCTTCGGGAATAATAATTCACCCCTCCACTTT.

The chain combines TRBV7-2 with TRBJ1-5; D is ambiguous. Trimming removed 5 bases at V and 5 bases at J, with 13 bases between. The CDR3 extends over 14 amino acids. CDR1 and CDR2 from the germline V gene are SGHTA and FQGNSA. CDR3 in amino acids: CASSLNVGYQPQHF. In nucleotides, the CDR3 is TGTGCCAGCAGCCTGAATGTCGGGTATCAGCCCCAGCATTTT.

This chain connects TRBV7-9 to TRBJ2-5; tentatively, D is TRBD2 (6 bases). Germline V gives CDR1 SEHNR, CDR2 FQNEAQ (reference sequence). The V end was cut by 8 bases, the J end by 3 bases, with 19 bases between. The CDR3 length is 15 residues. This CDR3 is CASYIGMGGKETQYF. CDR3 coding DNA: TGTGCCAGCTATATTGGGATGGGCGGGAAAGAGACCCAGTACTTC.

This clone was seen a handful of times. The chain has TRBV7-2 and TRBJ2-7; 7 nucleotides line up with TRBD2. Trimming took 4 bases from V and 5 from J; bases not matched to a gene: 8. There are 14 residues in the CDR3. The germline gives CDR1 SGHTA, CDR2 FQGNSA. The CDR3 loop is CASSWTSPADEQYF. CDR3 DNA: TGTGCCAGCAGCTGGACTAGTCCCGCCGACGAGCAGTACTTC. Full variable domain (remainder filled in from reference TRBV7-2 and TRBJ2-7): GAGVSQSPSNKVTEKGKDVELRCDPISGHTALYWYRQSLGQGLEFLIYFQGNSAPDKSGLPSDRFSAERTGGSVSTLTIQRTQQEDSAVYLCASSWTSPADEQYFGPGTRLTVT.

V and J are TRBV6-5 and TRBJ2-5, with D possibly TRBD1 on 6 matching bases. V was cut by 6 bases and J by 2 bases, with 16 bases left in between. This CDR3 spans 15 amino acids. Per the germline V gene, CDR1 is MNHEY and CDR2 is SVGAGI. The CDR3: CASSQLTGSQETQYF. The CDR3 DNA follows: TGTGCCAGCAGCCAACTGACAGGTTCTCAAGAGACCCAGTACTTC.